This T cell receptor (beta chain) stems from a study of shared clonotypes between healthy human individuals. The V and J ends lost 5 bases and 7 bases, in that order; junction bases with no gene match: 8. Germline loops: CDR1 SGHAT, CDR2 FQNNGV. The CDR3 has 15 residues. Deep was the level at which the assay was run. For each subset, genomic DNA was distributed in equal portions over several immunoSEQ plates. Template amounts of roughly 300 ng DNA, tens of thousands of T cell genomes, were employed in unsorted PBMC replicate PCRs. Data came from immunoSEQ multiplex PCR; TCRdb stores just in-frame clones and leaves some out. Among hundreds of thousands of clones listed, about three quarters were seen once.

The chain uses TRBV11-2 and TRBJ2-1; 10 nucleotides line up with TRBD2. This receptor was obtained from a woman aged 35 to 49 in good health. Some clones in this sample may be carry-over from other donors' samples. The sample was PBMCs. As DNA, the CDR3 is TGTGCCAGCAGCCCACTAGCGGGATTTGAGAATGAGCAGTTCTTC. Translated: CASSPLAGFENEQFF.